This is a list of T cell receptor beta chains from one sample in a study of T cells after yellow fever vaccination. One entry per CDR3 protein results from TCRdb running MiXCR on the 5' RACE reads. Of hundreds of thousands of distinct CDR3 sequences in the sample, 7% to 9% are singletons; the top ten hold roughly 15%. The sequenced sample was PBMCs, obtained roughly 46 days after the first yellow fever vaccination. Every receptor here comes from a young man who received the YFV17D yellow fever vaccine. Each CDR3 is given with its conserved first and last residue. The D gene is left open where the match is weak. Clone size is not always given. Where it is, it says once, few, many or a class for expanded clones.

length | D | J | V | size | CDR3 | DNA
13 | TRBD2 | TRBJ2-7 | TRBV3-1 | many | CASSQVGGYEQYF | TGTGCCAGCAGCCAAGTCGGGGGGTACGAGCAGTACTTC
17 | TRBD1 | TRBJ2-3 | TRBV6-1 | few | CASSTFLPGQPTDTQYF | TGTGCCAGCAGTACCTTTCTTCCGGGACAGCCCACAGATACGCAGTATTTT
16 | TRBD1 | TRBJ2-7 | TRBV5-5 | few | CASSSNRGASSYEQYF | TGTGCCAGCAGCTCAAACAGGGGCGCGAGCTCCTACGAGCAGTACTTC
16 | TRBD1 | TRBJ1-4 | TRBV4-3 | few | CASSQASGTGNEKLFF | TGCGCCAGCAGCCAAGCCTCCGGGACAGGGAACGAAAAACTGTTTTTT
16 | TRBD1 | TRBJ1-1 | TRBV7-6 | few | CASSLGQSHQNTEAFF | TGTGCCAGCAGCCTGGGACAGTCCCACCAAAACACTGAAGCTTTCTTT
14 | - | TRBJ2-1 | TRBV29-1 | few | CSVEGGASENEQFF | TGCAGCGTTGAAGGGGGGGCATCGGAAAATGAGCAGTTCTTC
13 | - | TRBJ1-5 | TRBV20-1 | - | CSGGRDSNQPQHF | TGCAGTGGGGGCAGGGATAGCAATCAGCCCCAGCATTTT
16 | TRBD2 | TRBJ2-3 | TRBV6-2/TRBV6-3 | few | CASSYDTSGGADTQYF | TGTGCCAGCAGTTACGACACTAGCGGGGGGGCAGATACGCAGTATTTT
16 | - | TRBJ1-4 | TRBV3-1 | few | CASSPRDTLTNEKLFF | TGTGCCAGCAGCCCGAGGGACACTCTCACTAATGAAAAACTGTTTTTT
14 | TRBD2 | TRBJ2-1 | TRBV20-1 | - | CSATNGTSLNEQFF | TGCAGTGCTACCAACGGGACTAGCCTCAATGAGCAGTTCTTC
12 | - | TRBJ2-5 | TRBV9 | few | CASSSPRETQYF | TGTGCCAGCAGCTCCCCACGGGAGACCCAGTACTTC
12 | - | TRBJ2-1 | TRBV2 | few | CASADSYNEQFF | TGTGCCAGCGCTGACAGTTACAATGAGCAGTTCTTC
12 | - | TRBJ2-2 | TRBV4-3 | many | CASSQFTGELFF | TGCGCCAGCAGCCAATTCACCGGGGAGCTGTTTTTT
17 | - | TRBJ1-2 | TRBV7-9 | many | CASSLRDVLISKYGYTF | TGTGCCAGCAGCCTCCGGGACGTCCTAATTTCAAAATATGGCTACACCTTC
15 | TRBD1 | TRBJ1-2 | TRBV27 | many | CASSPGTGFLYGYTF | TGTGCCAGCAGTCCCGGGACAGGTTTCCTCTATGGCTACACCTTC
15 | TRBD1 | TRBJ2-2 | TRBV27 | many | CASSLRTGTTGELFF | TGTGCCAGCAGTTTACGGACAGGGACCACCGGGGAGCTGTTTTTT
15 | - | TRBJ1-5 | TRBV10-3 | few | CATQATRVSNQPQHF | TGTGCCACCCAAGCGACACGAGTCAGCAATCAGCCCCAGCATTTT
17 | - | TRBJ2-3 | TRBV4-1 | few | CASSQAQQADSTDTQYF | TGCGCCAGCAGCCAGGCCCAACAGGCGGATTCCACAGATACGCAGTATTTT
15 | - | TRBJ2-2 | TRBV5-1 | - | CASSLMSSNTGELFF | TGCGCCAGCAGCTTGATGTCTAGCAACACCGGGGAGCTGTTTTTT
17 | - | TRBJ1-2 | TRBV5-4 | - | CASSLDLLALANYGYTF | TGTGCCAGCAGCTTGGACTTATTAGCCCTAGCTAACTATGGCTACACCTTC
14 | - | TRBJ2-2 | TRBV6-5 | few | CASSYKQEAGELFF | TGTGCCAGCAGTTACAAACAGGAGGCCGGGGAGCTGTTTTTT
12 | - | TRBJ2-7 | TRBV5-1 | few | CASSFGTYEQYF | TGCGCCAGCAGCTTTGGGACCTACGAGCAGTACTTC
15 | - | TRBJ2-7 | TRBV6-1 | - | CASSPWTAYSYEQYF | TGTGCCAGCAGTCCGTGGACAGCTTACTCCTACGAGCAGTACTTC
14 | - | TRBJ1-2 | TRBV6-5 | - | CASSYRTLIYGYTF | TGTGCCAGCAGTTACAGGACACTGATCTATGGCTACACCTTC
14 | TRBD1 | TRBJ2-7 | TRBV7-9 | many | CASSSGTESYEQYF | TGTGCCAGCAGCTCCGGGACAGAAAGCTACGAGCAGTACTTC
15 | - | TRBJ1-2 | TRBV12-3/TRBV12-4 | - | CASSLTEKGLYGYTF | TGTGCCAGCAGTTTGACAGAAAAAGGCCTTTATGGCTACACCTTC
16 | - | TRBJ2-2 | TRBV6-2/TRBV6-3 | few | CASSRASDGNTGELFF | TGTGCCAGCAGCCGAGCTAGCGACGGTAACACCGGGGAGCTGTTTTTT
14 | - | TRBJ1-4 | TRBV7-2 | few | CASSDGSGYEKLFF | TGTGCCAGCAGCGATGGATCAGGTTATGAAAAACTGTTTTTT
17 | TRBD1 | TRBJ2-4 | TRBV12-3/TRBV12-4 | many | CASRLPRDREAKNIQYF | TGTGCCAGCAGGCTTCCCCGGGACAGGGAAGCCAAAAACATTCAGTACTTC
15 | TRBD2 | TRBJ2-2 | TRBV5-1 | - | CASRVAGVNTGELFF | TGCGCCAGCAGAGTAGCGGGGGTGAACACCGGGGAGCTGTTTTTT
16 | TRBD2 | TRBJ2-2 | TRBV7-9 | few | CASSPTSARFTGELFF | TGTGCCAGCAGCCCAACTAGCGCAAGATTCACCGGGGAGCTGTTTTTT
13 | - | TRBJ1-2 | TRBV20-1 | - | CSARDRSSYGYTF | TGCAGTGCTAGAGATCGGTCCAGCTATGGCTACACCTTC
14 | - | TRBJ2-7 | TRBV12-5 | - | CASGLVGQGYEQYF | TGTGCTAGTGGTTTGGTAGGTCAGGGCTACGAGCAGTACTTC
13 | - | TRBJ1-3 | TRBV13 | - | CASKRDSGNTIYF | TGTGCCAGCAAGCGGGACTCTGGAAACACCATATATTTT
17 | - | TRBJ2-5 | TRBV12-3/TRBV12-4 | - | CASSLMTGGVTQETQYF | TGTGCCAGCAGTTTAATGACGGGGGGCGTTACCCAAGAGACCCAGTACTTC
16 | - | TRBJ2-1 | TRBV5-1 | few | CASSLGSWGRWNEQFF | TGCGCCAGCAGCTTGGGGTCCTGGGGTAGATGGAATGAGCAGTTCTTC
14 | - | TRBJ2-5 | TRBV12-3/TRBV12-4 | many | CASTVGSLQETQYF | TGTGCCAGCACCGTTGGGTCCCTCCAAGAGACCCAGTACTTC
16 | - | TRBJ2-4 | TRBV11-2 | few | CASSLDHIPGGGIQYF | TGTGCCAGCAGCCTTGACCACATTCCCGGGGGTGGGATTCAGTACTTC
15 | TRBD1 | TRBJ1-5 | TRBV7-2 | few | CASSLAGGFNQPQHF | TGTGCCAGCAGCTTAGCAGGGGGCTTCAATCAGCCCCAGCATTTT
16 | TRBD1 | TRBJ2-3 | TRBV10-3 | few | CAISGPGQGITDTQYF | TGTGCCATCAGTGGCCCGGGACAGGGCATCACAGATACGCAGTATTTT
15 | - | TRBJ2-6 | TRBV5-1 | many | CASSLVGSGANVLTF | TGCGCCAGCAGCTTGGTGGGATCTGGGGCCAACGTCCTGACTTTC
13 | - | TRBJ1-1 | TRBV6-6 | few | CASRPGDVQIAFF | TGTGCCAGCAGGCCGGGCGATGTACAAATCGCTTTCTTT
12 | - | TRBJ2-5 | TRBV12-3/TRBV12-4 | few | CASSPLAETQYF | TGTGCCAGCAGTCCCTTAGCGGAGACCCAGTACTTC
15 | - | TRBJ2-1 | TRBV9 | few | CASSADGGGYNEQFF | TGTGCCAGCAGCGCCGATGGGGGAGGATACAATGAGCAGTTCTTC
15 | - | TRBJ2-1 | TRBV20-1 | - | CSAREGASRHYEQFF | TGCAGTGCTAGAGAGGGTGCCAGCCGTCATTATGAGCAGTTCTTC
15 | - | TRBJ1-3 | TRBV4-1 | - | CASSHGGLSGNTIYF | TGCGCCAGCAGCCATGGGGGGCTGTCTGGAAACACCATATATTTT
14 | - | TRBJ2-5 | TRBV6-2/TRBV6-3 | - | CASSYTGGRETQYF | TGTGCCAGCAGTTACACCGGGGGCCGGGAGACCCAGTACTTC
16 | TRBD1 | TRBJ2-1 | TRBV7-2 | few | CASSLGGQLLYNEQFF | TGTGCCAGCAGCTTAGGGGGACAGCTATTGTACAATGAGCAGTTCTTC
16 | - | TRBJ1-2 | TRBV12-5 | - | CASGLSLGRSIADYTF | TGTGCTAGTGGTCTTTCTTTGGGGAGGTCTATAGCAGACTACACCTTC
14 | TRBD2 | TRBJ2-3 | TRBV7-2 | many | CASSFQRGGDTQYF | TGTGCCAGCAGCTTCCAGCGGGGGGGGGATACGCAGTATTTT
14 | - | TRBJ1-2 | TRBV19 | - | CASSIPGTNYGYTF | TGTGCCAGTAGTATTCCAGGAACTAACTATGGCTACACCTTC
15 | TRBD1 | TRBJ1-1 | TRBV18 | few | CASSPMGQEYTEAFF | TGTGCCAGCTCACCTATGGGACAGGAATACACTGAAGCTTTCTTT
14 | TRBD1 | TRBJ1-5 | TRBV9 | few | CASSRGQENQPQHF | TGTGCCAGCTCCCGTGGACAGGAGAATCAGCCCCAGCATTTT
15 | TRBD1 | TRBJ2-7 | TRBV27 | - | CASSLLGTGNYEQYF | TGTGCCAGCAGTTTGCTAGGGACAGGCAACTACGAGCAGTACTTC